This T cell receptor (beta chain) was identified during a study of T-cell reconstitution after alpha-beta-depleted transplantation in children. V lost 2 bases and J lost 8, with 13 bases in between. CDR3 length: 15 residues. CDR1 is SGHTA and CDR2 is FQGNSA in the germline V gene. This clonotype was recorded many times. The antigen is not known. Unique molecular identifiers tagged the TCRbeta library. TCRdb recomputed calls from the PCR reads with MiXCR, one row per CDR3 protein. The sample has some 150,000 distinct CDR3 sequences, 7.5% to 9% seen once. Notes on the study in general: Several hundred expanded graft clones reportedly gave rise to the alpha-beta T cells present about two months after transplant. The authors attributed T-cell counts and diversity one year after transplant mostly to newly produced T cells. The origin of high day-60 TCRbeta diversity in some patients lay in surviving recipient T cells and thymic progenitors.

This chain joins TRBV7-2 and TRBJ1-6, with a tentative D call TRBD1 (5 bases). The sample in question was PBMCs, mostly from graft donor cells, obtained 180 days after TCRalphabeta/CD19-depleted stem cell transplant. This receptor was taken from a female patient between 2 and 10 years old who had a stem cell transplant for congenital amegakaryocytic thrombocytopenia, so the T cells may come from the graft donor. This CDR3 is CASSLRVGGDSPLHF. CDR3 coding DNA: TGTGCCAGCAGCTTACGGGTGGGGGGGGATTCACCCCTCCACTTT.